This TCR beta chain comes out of a study of T cell clusters in autoimmune cytopenias. Whole-study results and caveats: Primary autoimmune cytopenia patients seemingly lacked the physiological T cell clusters found in healthy donors.

To note about this clonotype: Antigen: not known.

The CDR3 spans 14 residues. CDR1 is SGHVS and CDR2 is FNYEAQ in the germline V gene. Each sample's input was approximately 0.25 ug genomic DNA, some 34,000 genome equivalents. One tube held mixed TRB-A and TRB-B primer pools for touch-down PCR. TCRdb reanalyzed the multiplex PCR reads and collapses them to one entry per CDR3 protein, without DNA. The repertoire table contains about 4,800 distinct CDR3 sequences. The sample taken for sequencing was peripheral blood. V gene TRBV7-6 combines with J gene TRBJ2-1. This TCR derives from a human donor with an autoimmune cytopenia or autoimmune hepatitis (not recorded which). This CDR3 is CASSLLSSYNEQFF.